This TCR beta chain came from a study of blood T cell repertoires in COVID-19. Turning to the study itself: Acute-phase and convalescent COVID-19 samples originated in the United States, Italy and Spain. Sources were T cells, B-cell-depleted T cells, or PBMCs; the material itself was cDNA or gDNA.

This CDR3 comprises 15 residues. The germline gives CDR1 MDHEN, CDR2 SYDVKM. Trimming removed 6 bases from V and 2 bases from J, with 16 bases in between. Per the authors' pipeline: For nucleated cells, counts were estimated from reference gene primer amplification. Clones were sequenced by immunoSEQ multiplex PCR, and TCRdb holds only the in-frame ones, with some missing. V, J and clone size are those of that table, while D and trimming were read from the DNA. The data show about 140,000 clones, roughly 85% seen once. The V call is TRBV28, the J call TRBJ2-5; TRBD1 might be the D (5 bases). The specimen was peripheral blood. This TCR derives from a man aged 45-65 years with acute or convalescent COVID-19. The CDR3, as DNA: TGTGCCAGCAGGCCGGGTCCCAGGGCACAAGAGACCCAGTACTTC. Amino acid sequence: CASRPGPRAQETQYF.